This T cell receptor beta chain is from a study of shared clonotypes between healthy human individuals. Only in-frame clones appear in the TCRdb table, and some are missing; sequencing was by immunoSEQ multiplex PCR. Of over 850,000 clones listed, approximately 80% were seen once; the top ten hold more than 0.55%. This CDR3 contains 13 residues. V was shortened by 3 bases and J by 8 bases, with 14 bases between the two germline ends. The germline CDR1 and CDR2 sequences are SGHRS and YFSETQ. This chain links TRBV5-1 with TRBJ1-2; D is unclear. This clonotype was sampled from a man younger than 30 in good health. Some clones in this sample may be carry-over from other donors' samples. The source material was memory CD4+ T cells from PBMCs. Subset in this sample: CD45RA-negative fraction. This CDR3 reads CASSSGPAGGYTF. CDR3 in DNA: TGCGCCAGCAGCTCCGGACCCGCCGGGGGCTACACCTTC. Full variable domain (rest looked up from reference TRBV5-1 and TRBJ1-2): KAGVTQTPRYLIKTRGQQVTLSCSPISGHRSVSWYQQTPGQGLQFLFEYFSETQRNKGNFPGRFSGRQFSNSRSEMNVSTLELGDSALYLCASSSGPAGGYTFGSGTRLTVV.